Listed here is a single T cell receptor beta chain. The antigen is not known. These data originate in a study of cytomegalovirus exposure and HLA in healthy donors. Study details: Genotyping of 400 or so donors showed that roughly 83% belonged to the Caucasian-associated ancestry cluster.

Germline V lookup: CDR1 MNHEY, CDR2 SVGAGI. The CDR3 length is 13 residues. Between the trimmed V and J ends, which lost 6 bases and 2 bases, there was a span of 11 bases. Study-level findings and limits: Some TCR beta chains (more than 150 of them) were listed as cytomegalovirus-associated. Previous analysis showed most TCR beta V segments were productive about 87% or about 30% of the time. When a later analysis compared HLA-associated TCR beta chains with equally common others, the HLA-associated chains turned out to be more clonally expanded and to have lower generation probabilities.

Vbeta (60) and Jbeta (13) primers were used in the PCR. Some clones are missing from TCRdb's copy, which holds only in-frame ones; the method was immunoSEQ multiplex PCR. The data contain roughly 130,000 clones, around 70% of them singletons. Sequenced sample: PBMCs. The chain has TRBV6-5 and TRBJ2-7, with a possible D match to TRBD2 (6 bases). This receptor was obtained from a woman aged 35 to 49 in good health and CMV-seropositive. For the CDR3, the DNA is TGTGCCAGCAGACTGGGACTCACCTACGAGCAGTACTTC. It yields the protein CASRLGLTYEQYF.